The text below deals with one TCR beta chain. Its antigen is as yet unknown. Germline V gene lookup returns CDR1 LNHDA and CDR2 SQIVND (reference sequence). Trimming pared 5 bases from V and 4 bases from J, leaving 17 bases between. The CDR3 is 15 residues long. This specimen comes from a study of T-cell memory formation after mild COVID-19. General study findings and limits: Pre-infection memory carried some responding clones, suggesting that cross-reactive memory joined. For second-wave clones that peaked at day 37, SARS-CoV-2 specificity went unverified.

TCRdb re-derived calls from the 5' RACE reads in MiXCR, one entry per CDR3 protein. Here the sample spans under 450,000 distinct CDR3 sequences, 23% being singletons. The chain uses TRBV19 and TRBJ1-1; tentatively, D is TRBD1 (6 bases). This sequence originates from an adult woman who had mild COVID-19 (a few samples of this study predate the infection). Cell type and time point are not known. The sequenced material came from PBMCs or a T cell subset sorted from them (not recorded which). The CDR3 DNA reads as TGTGCCAGTAGTCCCCGGGGGCAGGGAGGCACTGAAGCTTTCTTT. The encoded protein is CASSPRGQGGTEAFF.